Shown below are 29 T cell receptor beta chains from a single sample sequenced in a study of beta chain features in type 1 diabetes. TCRB transcripts that were expressed got sequenced, as all of the isolated RNA had been reverse transcribed. The method was immunoSEQ multiplex PCR; TCRdb's version includes in-frame clones alone and lacks a portion of them. This table holds just over 600,000 clones, 15% to 18% found once. The sample taken for sequencing was naive CD4+ T cells from blood. The source of these receptors is a young man in good health.

V and J are TRBV7-2 and TRBJ2-7; a possible D gene is TRBD2 (5 bases). Trimming cost V 0 bases and J 5 bases, with 14 bases left between them. The CDR3 is made up of 15 amino acids. Germline lookup yields CDR1 SGHTA and CDR2 FQGNSA. Here the CDR3 reads CASSLAYTRGHEQYF. The CDR3 bases are TGTGCCAGCAGCTTAGCGTACACTAGAGGTCACGAGCAGTACTTC. Using reference TRBV7-2 and TRBJ2-7 for the parts outside the CDR3, the full variable domain is GAGVSQSPSNKVTEKGKDVELRCDPISGHTALYWYRQSLGQGLEFLIYFQGNSAPDKSGLPSDRFSAERTGGSVSTLTIQRTQQEDSAVYLCASSLAYTRGHEQYFGPGTRLTVT.

The chain joins TRBV4-2 to TRBJ2-1; D unclear. V was trimmed by 1 base and J by 4 bases, leaving 8 bases between them. The germline CDR1 and CDR2 sequences are LGHNA and YNFKEQ. The CDR3 sequence is 14 residues long. The CDR3 protein is CASSQAQLYNEQFF. The CDR3, as DNA: TGTGCCAGCAGCCAAGCGCAGCTATACAATGAGCAGTTCTTC.

The chain combines TRBV28 with TRBJ1-1; D call uncertain. This CDR3 is built from 13 residues. Germline V gives CDR1 MDHEN, CDR2 SYDVKM. V gave up 7 bases and J gave up 1 base, with 10 bases separating them. DNA of the CDR3: TGTGCCAGCACCCTTCGAGGGAACACTGAAGCTTTCTTT. Residues: CASTLRGNTEAFF.

This clone was counted a few times. This chain uses TRBV5-1 with TRBJ2-1, with a possible D match to TRBD1 (5 bases). V lost 4 bases, J lost 9 bases, and 14 bases lay in between. Looked up from germline, CDR1 is SGHRS and CDR2 is YFSETQ. The CDR3 contains 13 residues. The CDR3 loop reads CASSGLGRGEQFF. The DNA of the CDR3 is TGCGCCAGCAGCGGATTGGGAAGGGGTGAGCAGTTCTTC. Full variable domain (rest looked up from reference TRBV5-1 and TRBJ2-1): KAGVTQTPRYLIKTRGQQVTLSCSPISGHRSVSWYQQTPGQGLQFLFEYFSETQRNKGNFPGRFSGRQFSNSRSEMNVSTLELGDSALYLCASSGLGRGEQFFGPGTRLTVL.

The chain combines TRBV5-6 with TRBJ2-3; possible D gene TRBD2, 5 bases. The CDR3 contains 14 residues. The V and J ends lost 4 bases and 2 bases respectively, with 11 bases between them. From germline, CDR1 is SGHDT and CDR2 YYEEEE. The CDR3 DNA follows: TGTGCCAGCAGCCTCGGACTTAACACAGATACGCAGTATTTT. Encoded protein: CASSLGLNTDTQYF.

The chain joins TRBV5-1 to TRBJ2-2, with a weak D call TRBD2 (5 bases). Deletions cut 4 bases from V and 3 bases from J, with 13 bases between. The CDR3 has 15 amino acids. Germline V CDR1 and CDR2: SGHRS, YFSETQ. The CDR3 loop reads CASSGSTLYTGELFF. CDR3 nucleotides: TGCGCCAGCAGCGGGAGTACCCTATACACCGGGGAGCTGTTTTTT.

The chain is built from TRBV7-2 and TRBJ1-5; perhaps TRBD1 as D (6 bases). This CDR3 contains 16 residues. V was shortened by 0 bases and J by 6 bases, with 15 bases between the two germline ends. Germline CDR1 SGHTA, CDR2 FQGNSA. The CDR3 nucleotides read TGTGCCAGCAGCTTAGCGGTCCAGGGGTCAGGTCAGCCCCAGCATTTT. It specifies CASSLAVQGSGQPQHF.

V and J are TRBV5-6 and TRBJ1-6; no clear D. The germline V and J ends were trimmed by 0 bases and 9 bases, with 10 bases remaining between them. Germline CDR1 is SGHDT and CDR2 is YYEEEE. CDR3 length: 14 amino acids. The CDR3 DNA sequence: TGTGCCAGCAGCTTGGCCGATAACCTTTCACCCCTCCACTTT. This encodes CASSLADNLSPLHF.

The rearrangement joins TRBV7-6 to TRBJ2-1; 11 positions match TRBD2. CDR1 and CDR2 (germline): SGHVS, FNYEAQ. Unmatched junction bases numbered 12, after V lost 3 bases and J lost 5 bases. The CDR3 has 18 residues. The CDR3 DNA sequence: TGTGCCAGCAGCTTTAGCGGGGGGGCCAGTTTGCGGAACAATGAGCAGTTCTTC. Protein sequence: CASSFSGGASLRNNEQFF.

This clone was found a few times. The chain couples TRBV5-1 to TRBJ2-7, with 7 bases identical to TRBD2. From germline, CDR1 is SGHRS and CDR2 YFSETQ. J gave up 2 bases and V 0 bases, and 11 bases lay outside the gene matches. The CDR3 has 17 amino acids. The CDR3 DNA sequence: TGCGCCAGCAGCTTGGCCACGGTCCGGGAGGACCCCTACGAGCAGTACTTC. Amino acids: CASSLATVREDPYEQYF.

The V and J genes are TRBV19 and TRBJ2-2; D gene unclear. The CDR3 is 14 amino acids. CDR1 is LNHDA, CDR2 SQIVND, per germline (reference sequence). V was trimmed by 4 bases and J by 0 bases, leaving 6 bases between them. The CDR3 DNA reads as TGTGCCAGTAGTAGGGCAGCGAACACCGGGGAGCTGTTTTTT. Translated: CASSRAANTGELFF.

The rearrangement joins TRBV7-3 to TRBJ2-7; either TRBD1 or TRBD2 may fit D (5 bases each). V dropped 0 bases and J dropped 2 bases, with 14 bases sitting between them. The CDR3 runs to 16 residues. Germline V gene lookup returns CDR1 SGHTA and CDR2 FQGTGA. CDR3 protein: CASSLTGPEGPYEQYF. CDR3 sequence (DNA): TGTGCCAGCAGCTTAACGGGGCCTGAGGGCCCCTACGAGCAGTACTTC.

This rearrangement joins TRBV4-1 to TRBJ2-7, with TRBD1 identical over 10 bases. Germline V gene lookup returns CDR1 MGHRA and CDR2 YSYEKL. This CDR3 has 16 residues. Germline trimming cut 4 bases from V and 1 base from J; bases unmatched to any gene: 7. The CDR3 protein is CASSLKGTGASYEQYF. Here the CDR3 DNA reads TGCGCCAGCAGCCTCAAGGGGACAGGGGCGTCCTACGAGCAGTACTTC.

This clone turned up a few times. The chain uses TRBV10-3 and TRBJ1-1, with TRBD1 identical over 9 bases. The junction had 2 bases not matched to a gene; V was cut back by 8 bases and J by 1 base. This CDR3 has 13 amino acids. Germline-derived CDR1 and CDR2 are ENHRY and SYGVKD. CDR3 region: CAILDRGNTEAFF. The CDR3 coding sequence is TGTGCCATCCTGGACAGGGGGAACACTGAAGCTTTCTTT.

The chain couples TRBV10-3 to TRBJ2-2; D gene ambiguous. The ends were cut back, 6 bases at V and 5 bases at J, with 13 bases in the middle. The CDR3 spans 14 residues. Germline assignment: CDR1 ENHRY and CDR2 SYGVKD. The CDR3 protein is CAISSLTETGELFF. Written as DNA, the CDR3 is TGTGCCATCAGCTCACTTACGGAAACCGGGGAGCTGTTTTTT.

This chain joins TRBV4-3 and TRBJ2-7; 7 bases fit TRBD1. V was clipped by 1 base and J by 11 bases; unmatched bases: 11. The CDR3 extends over 14 amino acids. Germline V lookup: CDR1 LGHNA, CDR2 YSLEER. This CDR3 reads CASSQVDSVGQKYF. The CDR3 DNA is TGCGCCAGCAGCCAAGTCGACTCCGTGGGACAGAAGTACTTC.

The CDR3 loop reads CASSGSDRVAHEQYF. CDR3 sequence (DNA): TGTGCCAGCAGCGGGTCGGACAGGGTCGCCCACGAGCAGTACTTC. This chain joins TRBV5-4 and TRBJ2-7; 8 bases fit TRBD1. The trim removed 4 bases at V and 5 bases at J, leaving 11 bases unmatched. The length of the CDR3 is 15 residues. Looked up from germline, CDR1 is SGHNT and CDR2 is YYREEE (reference sequence).

The V call is TRBV9, the J call TRBJ1-1; D is undetermined. V was clipped by 0 bases and J by 0 bases, with 9 bases between them. The germline V gene encodes CDR1 SGDLS and CDR2 YYNGEE. This CDR3 spans 15 amino acids. This CDR3 is CASSVGPALNTEAFF. The CDR3 bases are TGTGCCAGCAGCGTAGGTCCAGCCTTGAACACTGAAGCTTTCTTT.

This clone was counted between two and nine times. The chain is built from TRBV7-6 and TRBJ2-7; 7 bases are shared with TRBD2. CDR1 SGHVS and CDR2 FNYEAQ come from the germline V gene. The ends lost 5 bases at V and 6 bases at J; junction bases unmatched: 7. CDR3 length: 13 amino acids. Written as DNA, the CDR3 is TGTGCCAGCAGCAAGCCACTAGCGTCCGAGCAGTACTTC. This gives the protein CASSKPLASEQYF.

In its sample, this clone was seen a few times. V is TRBV5-1 and J is TRBJ1-2; 7 positions agree with TRBD1. The CDR3 runs to 14 residues. Germline assignment: CDR1 SGHRS and CDR2 YFSETQ. V shed 1 base, J shed 6 bases, and the junction held 6 bases outside the gene matches. CDR3 in DNA: TGCGCCAGCAGCTTGACCGACAGGGTGGATGGCTACACCTTC. The encoded protein is CASSLTDRVDGYTF.

This clone was seen more than once but under ten times. V gene TRBV29-1 combines with J gene TRBJ2-5; no clear D. This CDR3 contains 10 residues. CDR1 is SQVTM, CDR2 ANQGSEA, per germline. V was pared by 3 bases and J by 6 bases, with 5 bases between. CDR3 sequence (DNA): TGCAGCGTTGAGATCCAGACCCAGTACTTC. Its translation: CSVEIQTQYF. Combining the CDR3 with reference TRBV29-1 and TRBJ2-5 gives the whole variable domain SAVISQKPSRDICQRGTSLTIQCQVDSQVTMMFWYRQQPGQSLTLIATANQGSEATYESGFVIDKFPISRPNLTFSTLTVSNMSPEDSSIYLCSVEIQTQYFGPGTRLLVL.

This clone was seen only a few times. The chain has TRBV9 and TRBJ2-4; TRBD1 matches 8 bases. This CDR3 comprises 14 residues. CDR1 and CDR2 from the germline V gene are SGDLS and YYNGEE. The V gene end was trimmed by 4 bases and the J gene end by 12 bases; junction bases not matched to a gene: 12. DNA for the CDR3: TGTGCCAGCAGCTCGAGGGGGCAGGGGGCTACTCAGTACTTC. Protein: CASSSRGQGATQYF.

This clone was seen only a few times. The V call is TRBV5-1, the J call TRBJ2-1; D is unresolved. Germline CDR1 reads SGHRS; CDR2 reads YFSETQ. The CDR3 sequence is 15 residues long. Deletions cut 0 bases from V and 5 bases from J, with 12 bases between. The CDR3 DNA reads TGCGCCAGCAGCTTGGCCTATTTGCAGGACAATGAGCAGTTCTTC. It yields the protein CASSLAYLQDNEQFF.

This clone was found a few times. The V call is TRBV5-8, the J call TRBJ2-1; perhaps TRBD1 as D (7 bases). V was shortened by 4 bases and J by 2 bases, with 19 bases between the two germline ends. Germline assignment: CDR1 SGHTS and CDR2 YDEGEE. The CDR3 consists of 17 residues. Here the CDR3 DNA reads TGTGCCAGCAGCCATAGGGGGCGGGGCAAAGCCTACAATGAGCAGTTCTTC. Encoded protein: CASSHRGRGKAYNEQFF.

This clone was detected a few times. The J gene is TRBJ2-7, the V gene TRBV7-2; perhaps TRBD1 as D (5 bases). The CDR3 is 17 amino acids. V dropped 5 bases and J dropped 6 bases, with 26 bases sitting between them. Germline-derived CDR1 and CDR2 are SGHTA and FQGNSA. The CDR3 bases are TGTGCCAGCAGCCCCCTTACCGTAGCCAGGGCCTTGAGCGAGCAGTACTTC. This encodes CASSPLTVARALSEQYF. Based on the CDR3 plus reference TRBV7-2 and TRBJ2-7, the full variable domain is GAGVSQSPSNKVTEKGKDVELRCDPISGHTALYWYRQSLGQGLEFLIYFQGNSAPDKSGLPSDRFSAERTGGSVSTLTIQRTQQEDSAVYLCASSPLTVARALSEQYFGPGTRLTVT.

The chain carries TRBV6-5 and TRBJ1-3; tentative D call: TRBD1 (5 bases). Germline V gene sequence: CDR1 MNHEY, CDR2 SVGAGI. The V end lost 5 bases, the J end lost 3 bases, and 11 bases lay between the germline ends. This CDR3 is 14 amino acids long. The chain's CDR3 is CASSDGTDGNTIYF. Here the CDR3 DNA reads TGTGCCAGCAGTGACGGGACGGATGGAAACACCATATATTTT.

The chain has TRBV9 and TRBJ2-7, with D possibly matching TRBD2 (6 bases). CDR1 and CDR2 (germline): SGDLS, YYNGEE. The V and J ends lost 4 bases and 4 bases respectively, with 15 bases between them. The length of the CDR3 is 14 residues. This CDR3 is CASSSGLPRYEQYF. The CDR3 nucleotides are TGTGCCAGCAGCTCGGGACTCCCAAGATACGAGCAGTACTTC.

This clone appeared a few times. This chain uses TRBV9 with TRBJ2-1; D is unclear. The CDR3 length is 15 residues. V dropped 0 bases and J dropped 0 bases, with 7 bases sitting between them. Germline V gene data show CDR1 as SGDLS and CDR2 as YYNGEE. CDR3 loop: CASSVDRPSYNEQFF. The CDR3 DNA reads TGTGCCAGCAGCGTAGACCGGCCCTCCTACAATGAGCAGTTCTTC.

V and J are TRBV9 and TRBJ1-4, with 7 bases fitting TRBD1. The CDR3 length is 14 residues. CDR1 is SGDLS, CDR2 YYNGEE, per germline. V shed 0 bases and J 8 bases; nucleotides not matched to a gene: 4. In nucleotides, the CDR3 is TGTGCCAGCAGCGTAGAGGGACAGCCAGAAAAACTGTTTTTT. Residues: CASSVEGQPEKLFF. Full variable domain (outside the CDR3, taken from reference TRBV9 and TRBJ1-4): DSGVTQTPKHLITATGQRVTLRCSPRSGDLSVYWYQQSLDQGLQFLIQYYNGEERAKGNILERFSAQQFPDLHSELNLSSLELGDSALYFCASSVEGQPEKLFFGSGTQLSVL.